This TCR beta chain comes out of a study of cytomegalovirus exposure and HLA in healthy donors (dated by TCRdb to between 2016 and 2019). Background for the entire study: According to an earlier analysis of 450 to 650 of the donors, about 179 million T cells yielded 100 million or so unique TCR beta sequences and around 300 Gb of sequence data. An early release covering about 600 HLA-typed donors comprised about 300 gigabases of sequencing data and around 80 million unique TCR sequences. Of the approximately 400 genotyped donors, 75% to 85% were placed in the genetic ancestry cluster associated with self-reported Caucasian donors. The study aimed to test whether signatures of past pathogen exposure could be identified by cataloging public T cell receptors. Using immunosequencing, the study profiled T cell repertoires from 550 to 750 subjects and related those repertoires to cytomegalovirus serostatus. Besides the first cohort of 550 to 750 subjects, a separate validation cohort made up of over 100 different subjects was used. High-throughput TCR immunosequencing, statistical association of individual TCRs with disease status, and machine learning were combined to predict cytomegalovirus infection status. To study patterns of TCR occurrence, a later analysis re-analyzed previously published TCR beta repertoires from hundreds of donors and added high-resolution HLA genotyping. Rather than drawing on any new phenotypic data, the later analysis identified candidate immune exposures from TCR beta sequences and the way those sequences occurred across donors. An earlier analysis of fewer than 750 of the donors used high-throughput TCR beta sequencing to judge whether each TCR beta V gene segment behaved as functional or pseudogenic. Donor age, sex, ethnicity and CMV serostatus were collected together with the repertoire data. A later genetic analysis took genome-wide SNP genotypes for about 65% of the 666 donors and used that subset as a discovery cohort. Every repertoire in the discovery cohort had been generated on one and the same sequencing platform. HLA typing covered class I and class II loci at four-digit resolution. Typing coverage varied by locus: roughly 629-630 donors for A, B, C, DRB1 and DQB1; more than 500 for DQA1; around 610 for DPA1; more than 450 for DPB1. Several DR-DQ haplotypes were handled as single units for association and clustering because linkage in the cohort was strong. On average, about 200,000 unique TCR beta nucleotide sequences were sequenced per donor among more than 350 genotyped donors of the cohort, with roughly 20% of those sequences being non-productive. General conclusions and limits of the study: Correlated functional status among segregating V segments might be attributable to linkage disequilibrium, but an unknown experimental factor could not be ruled out. A further reported finding was that TCR beta sequences accurately predicted the HLA-A and HLA-B alleles for most subjects in the first cohort. Cytomegalovirus status was reported to be diagnosed by the classifier with high specificity and sensitivity in both the original and validation cohorts. Most CMV-associated TCR beta chains appeared to be HLA-restricted in a later analysis, and the HLA associations seemed to be driven largely by CMV exposure. Because HLA typing was unavailable for some donors at each locus, only the typed subset was used in association tests. Several of the top co-occurrence clusters appeared to be linked to parvovirus B19, influenza, CMV and Epstein-Barr virus, according to a later analysis. Some IMGT-functional V segments, including TRBV6-2 and TRBV6-3, could not be distinguished by the 87-base-pair reads and were therefore excluded. An earlier analysis of 587 of the donors showed that most TCR beta V segments appeared in productive rearrangements either about 87% or about 30% of the time, which broadly matched IMGT annotations. Three of the identified cytomegalovirus-associated TCR beta chains were confirmed in vitro to be specific for cytomegalovirus antigens. A later analysis found that HLA-associated TCR beta chains were more clonally expanded and had lower generation probabilities than equally common non-associated chains. The earlier analysis of almost 600 of the donors excluded fewer than 20 rarely observed V segments, including chromosome 9 orphons, because counts were too low. In a later analysis, the rate of TCR association differed among HLA loci, with DRB1 alleles having the most associated TCRs and HLA-C alleles having the fewest. A later genetic analysis reported fewer N-insertions in productive TCRs among donors in an Asian-associated ancestry cluster than the roughly 700-donor mean. The study gave a list of about 170 TCR beta chains associated with cytomegalovirus. A later genetic analysis associated a missense DCLRE1C variant with V-gene and J-gene trimming of TCR beta chains, and an independent cohort replicated the association. While some public TCRs were present in many individuals, most TCR sequences turned up only very rarely across donors. CMV serostatus was the only immune exposure information available for the cohort. At a false discovery rate of 0.05, a later analysis linked around 15,000 TCR beta sequences to specific HLA alleles. When HLA alleles, especially DR and DQ, strongly co-occurred, TCR associations were difficult to assign to individual alleles. Only TCR beta chains were sequenced in this cohort, and the absence of alpha or paired-chain data limited detectable features. Sequencing depth was assumed to be roughly uniform across donors in the presence/absence analyses, though that assumption may not hold. A group of highly shared sequence variants was considered likely to be a technical artifact of the sequencing pipeline. It was suggested by the authors that the approach could potentially be generalized to other disease states and immunological phenotypes.

The CDR3 measures 16 amino acids from cysteine to phenylalanine. Only CDR3 DNA is held: 48 bases, read in frame from base 1. Unmatched junction bases come to 10, with V trimmed by 4 bases and J by 4 bases. From a lookup of the germline V gene, CDR1 and CDR2 are SGHRS and YFSETQ. As regards this clone: Its antigen remains unidentified. No quality values exist for individual bases; no much larger clone is one base distant.

In total, roughly 670 healthy bone marrow donors made up the cohort. Cohort members were all nominally healthy when sampled, although unrecorded immune exposures were likely present. The donor tested CMV seropositive, placing the donor among the 289 seropositive members of the cohort. A peripheral blood sample was collected from each donor, and TCR beta sequencing was performed on peripheral blood mononuclear cells. The Qiagen DNeasy Blood Extraction Kit was used to extract genomic DNA from the blood cell samples. Library prep was done by the immunoSEQ multiplex PCR assay. The multiplex PCR relied on a mix of 60 forward primers for TCR Vbeta segments and 13 reverse primers for TCR Jbeta segments. A multiplex PCR assay on genomic DNA amplified the CDR3 region of rearranged TCR beta genes. The amplified TCR beta libraries were sequenced on the Illumina HiSeq System as 87-base-pair reads. In the original analysis: Across the roughly 700 repertoires, a later analysis counted approximately 75 million unique TCR beta chains, 9 million to 14 million of which were shared by at least two donors. A nearest-neighbor algorithm error-corrected the raw reads and collapsed the reads into unique sequences, merging closely related sequences to remove PCR and sequencing errors. To assign V, D and J gene segments, CDR3 sequences were aligned to IMGT reference sequences. For a sequence to be retained, at least a six-nucleotide match to both a V gene segment and a J gene segment was required. A rearrangement was called productive if the CDR3 had no stop codons and remained in frame with V and J, and every other rearrangement was called non-productive. CDR3 was defined by IMGT convention, running from the second conserved V-encoded cysteine to the conserved J-encoded phenylalanine. In an earlier analysis of more than 550 of the donors, sequences lacking an unambiguous match to a single V gene segment were excluded. In an earlier analysis of 587 of the donors, V segments were called functional above 56.7% productive rearrangements and were called segregating when the between-donor standard deviation exceeded 5%. To diagnose cytomegalovirus status from the catalog of TCR beta chain sequences, a statistical classification framework was built. A later analysis assigned V and J genes by comparing TCR nucleotide sequences with IMGT/GENE-DB human TR gene sequences. The TCRdist pipeline was used in a later analysis to assign CDR3 sequences and most-parsimonious VDJ recombination scenarios. In a later analysis, each TCR beta chain was defined by its CDR3 amino acid sequence together with its V-gene family, and reads lacking a unique V-gene family were excluded. To address suspected cross-contamination and a sequencing artifact, a later analysis removed approximately 590 highly shared, low-generation-probability nucleotide sequences. In a later analysis, a clonal expansion index was calculated for each public chain from normalized within-repertoire ranks of inferred template counts. In a later analysis, generation probabilities were computed using a VDJ recombination model fitted to out-of-frame rearrangements, and the results were checked against IGoR. In a later analysis, hypergeometric tests were used to score TCR-TCR, TCR-HLA and TCR-CMV co-occurrence, with a repertoire-size bias correction applied to TCR pairs. To estimate false discovery rates, a later analysis permuted the HLA or CMV assignments 20 times. A later analysis grouped co-occurring TCRs with DBSCAN, adding TCRdist sequence similarity when clustering within HLA-allele-positive subsets. Co-occurrence clustering excluded repertoires with fewer than 30,000 or more than 120,000 public chains, plus five with anomalous nucleotide sharing. Entries here come from immuneACCESS through TCRdb and include only in-frame sequences with V and J called. Some clones fail to appear in such tables; in the studies checked, an unresolved V gene covers under half of the shortfall, and the cause of the remainder is unknown. From that table come the V and J calls and clone size; the DNA was used to work out D and trimming. The sample profile shows 70,000 to 95,000 clones; 62% of them were found once. The ten top clones hold around 5.5% of the sample.

The clonotype comes from a woman aged 25-40 years in good health and CMV-seropositive. The chain links TRBV5-1 with TRBJ2-2; 7 central bases correspond to TRBD1. Specimen: PBMCs. The CDR3 amino acid sequence is: CASSTESTGITGELFF. The bases are TGCGCCAGCAGCACCGAGTCGACAGGGATCACCGGGGAGCTGTTTTTT.